These T cell receptor beta chains were read from a single sample in a study of Ad26.COV2.S vaccination and SARS-CoV-2 variants. Using immunoSEQ multiplex PCR, the repertoire was profiled, and TCRdb retains in-frame clones only, with some absent. The sample includes a few hundred thousand clones, 88% seen only once; the top ten take less than 4%. The sequences come from peripheral blood, collected in a trial of Ad26.COV2.S vaccine versus placebo. Receptors were obtained from a person aged 18-65 years who received the Ad26.COV2.S COVID-19 vaccine or a placebo. Both conserved end residues are part of each CDR3. A D gene is named only where the DNA matches it firmly. The size entry is marked missing in some rows and otherwise reads once, few, many or a size class.

V gene	clone size	D gene	J gene	CDR3 protein	CDR3 DNA
TRBV19	NA	NA	TRBJ1-4	CASRTGSTNEKLFF	TGTGCCAGTAGGACAGGTTCAACTAATGAAAAACTGTTTTTT
TRBV2	few	NA	TRBJ2-7	CASSLQGLGEQYF	TGTGCCAGCAGTTTACAGGGATTGGGGGAGCAGTACTTC
TRBV7-3	NA	TRBD2	TRBJ2-5	CASSSLGGGAETQYF	TGTGCCAGCAGCTCCCTCGGCGGGGGGGCTGAGACCCAGTACTTC
TRBV9	NA	TRBD2	TRBJ2-7	CASSLAGESYEQYF	TGTGCCAGCAGCCTAGCGGGGGAGTCCTACGAGCAGTACTTC
TRBV19	NA	TRBD2	TRBJ2-6	CASTYSGLAGGSGANVLTF	TGTGCCAGTACTTATAGTGGACTAGCGGGGGGCTCTGGGGCCAACGTCCTGACTTTC
TRBV5-1	NA	NA	TRBJ2-4	CASSPQGGRTDALAKNIQYF	TGCGCCAGCAGCCCTCAGGGGGGACGGACGGACGCCCTAGCCAAAAACATTCAGTACTTC
TRBV24-1	NA	TRBD1	TRBJ2-1	CATSDHRQGVIYNEQFF	TGTGCCACCAGTGACCATCGCCAGGGGGTCATCTACAATGAGCAGTTCTTC
TRBV7-9	NA	NA	TRBJ2-6	CASSDYRRSGANVLTF	TGTGCCAGCAGCGATTACAGGCGTTCTGGGGCCAACGTCCTGACTTTC
TRBV19	NA	NA	TRBJ2-7	CASSTSGKLAPEQYF	TGTGCCAGTAGCACCAGCGGCAAGTTGGCGCCCGAGCAGTACTTC
TRBV25-1	NA	NA	TRBJ1-4	CASSEYGQDEKLFF	TGTGCCAGCAGTGAATACGGGCAAGATGAAAAACTGTTTTTT
TRBV13	NA	NA	TRBJ2-7	CASSTQGHAEQYF	TGTGCCAGCAGCACTCAGGGACACGCCGAGCAGTACTTC
TRBV20-1	NA	TRBD1	TRBJ2-7	CSASRQGAREQYF	TGCAGTGCTAGTAGGCAGGGGGCCAGGGAGCAGTACTTC
TRBV6-6	NA	NA	TRBJ1-1	CASSYSGSLNTEAFF	TGTGCCAGCAGTTACTCGGGGAGTCTGAACACTGAAGCTTTCTTT
TRBV7-9	NA	NA	TRBJ1-2	CASSLVAGDGYTF	TGTGCCAGCAGCTTAGTTGCAGGGGATGGCTACACCTTC
TRBV30	NA	NA	TRBJ2-7	CAWSPPRLEQYF	TGTGCCTGGAGTCCCCCTCGCCTCGAGCAGTACTTC
TRBV5-1	NA	NA	TRBJ2-1	CASSLVAGNNEQFF	TGCGCCAGCAGCTTGGTGGCGGGGAACAATGAGCAGTTCTTC